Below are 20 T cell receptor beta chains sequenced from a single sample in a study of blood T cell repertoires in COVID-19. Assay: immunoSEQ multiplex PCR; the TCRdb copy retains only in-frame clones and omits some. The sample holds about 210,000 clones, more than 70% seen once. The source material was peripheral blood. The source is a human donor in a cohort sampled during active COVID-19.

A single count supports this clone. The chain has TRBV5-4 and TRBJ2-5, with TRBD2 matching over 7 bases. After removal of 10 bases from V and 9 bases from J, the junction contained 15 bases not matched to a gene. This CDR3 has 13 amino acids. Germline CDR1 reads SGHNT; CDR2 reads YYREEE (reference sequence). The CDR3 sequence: CAAREATTLAQYF. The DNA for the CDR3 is TGTGCCGCCCGGGAGGCAACCACGTTGGCCCAGTACTTC.

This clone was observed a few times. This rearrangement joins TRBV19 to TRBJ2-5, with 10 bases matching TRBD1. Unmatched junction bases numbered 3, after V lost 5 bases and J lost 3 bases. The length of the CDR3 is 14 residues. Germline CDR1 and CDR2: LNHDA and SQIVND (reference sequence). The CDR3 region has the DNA TGTGCCAGTAGTCCCGGGACAGGGGAAGAGACCCAGTACTTC. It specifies CASSPGTGEETQYF. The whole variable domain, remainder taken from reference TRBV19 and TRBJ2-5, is DGGITQSPKYLFRKEGQNVTLSCEQNLNHDAMYWYRQDPGQGLRLIYYSQIVNDFQKGDIAEGYSVSREKKESFPLTVTSAQKNPTAFYLCASSPGTGEETQYFGPGTRLLVL.

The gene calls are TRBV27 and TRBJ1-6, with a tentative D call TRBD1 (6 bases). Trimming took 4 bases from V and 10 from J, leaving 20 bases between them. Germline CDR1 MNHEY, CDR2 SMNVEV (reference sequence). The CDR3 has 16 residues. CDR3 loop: CASSSQGGDEGSPLHF. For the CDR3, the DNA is TGTGCCAGCAGTTCCCAAGGGGGGGACGAAGGGTCACCCCTCCACTTT.

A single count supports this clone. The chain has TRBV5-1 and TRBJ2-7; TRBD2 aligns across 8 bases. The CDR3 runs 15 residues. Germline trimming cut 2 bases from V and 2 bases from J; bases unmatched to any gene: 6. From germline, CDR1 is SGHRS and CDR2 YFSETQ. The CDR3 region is CASSFGGSGAYEQYF. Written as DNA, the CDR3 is TGCGCCAGCAGCTTTGGGGGTAGCGGGGCCTACGAGCAGTACTTC. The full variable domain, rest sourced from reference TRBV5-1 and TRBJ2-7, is KAGVTQTPRYLIKTRGQQVTLSCSPISGHRSVSWYQQTPGQGLQFLFEYFSETQRNKGNFPGRFSGRQFSNSRSEMNVSTLELGDSALYLCASSFGGSGAYEQYFGPGTRLTVT.

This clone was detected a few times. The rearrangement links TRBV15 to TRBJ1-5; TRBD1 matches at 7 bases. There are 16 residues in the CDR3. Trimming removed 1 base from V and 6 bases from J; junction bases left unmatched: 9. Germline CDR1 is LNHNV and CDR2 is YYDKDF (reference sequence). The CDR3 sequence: CATSRVGDRGAQPQHF. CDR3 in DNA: TGTGCCACCAGCAGAGTTGGGGACAGAGGGGCTCAGCCCCAGCATTTT.

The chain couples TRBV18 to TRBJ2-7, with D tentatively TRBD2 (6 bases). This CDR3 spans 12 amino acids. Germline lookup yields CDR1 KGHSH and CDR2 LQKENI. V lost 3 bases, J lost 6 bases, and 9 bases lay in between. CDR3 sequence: CASSPGGGEQYF. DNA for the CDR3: TGTGCCAGCTCACCCGGGGGAGGCGAGCAGTACTTC.

The CDR3 nucleotides are TGTGCCAGCAGCCCAAGGACTGGGACTAATGAAAAACTGTTTTTT. Translation gives CASSPRTGTNEKLFF. This chain links TRBV7-9 with TRBJ1-4; D gene ambiguous. V lost 5 bases to trimming and J lost 2 bases, with 12 bases between them. Looked up from germline, CDR1 is SEHNR and CDR2 is FQNEAQ (reference sequence). This CDR3 has 15 residues.

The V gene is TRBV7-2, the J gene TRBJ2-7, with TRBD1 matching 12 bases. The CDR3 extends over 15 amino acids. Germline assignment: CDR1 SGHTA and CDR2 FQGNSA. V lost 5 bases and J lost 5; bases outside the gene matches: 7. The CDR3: CASSLGTGGLNEQYF. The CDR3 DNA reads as TGTGCCAGCAGCCTTGGGACAGGGGGCTTGAACGAGCAGTACTTC.

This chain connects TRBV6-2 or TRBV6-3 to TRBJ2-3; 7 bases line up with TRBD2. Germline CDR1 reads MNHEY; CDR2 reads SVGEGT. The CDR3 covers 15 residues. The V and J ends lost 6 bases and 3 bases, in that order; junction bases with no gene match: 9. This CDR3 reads CASSRERGRTDTQYF. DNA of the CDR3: TGTGCCAGCAGCCGAGAGCGGGGAAGGACAGATACGCAGTATTTT.

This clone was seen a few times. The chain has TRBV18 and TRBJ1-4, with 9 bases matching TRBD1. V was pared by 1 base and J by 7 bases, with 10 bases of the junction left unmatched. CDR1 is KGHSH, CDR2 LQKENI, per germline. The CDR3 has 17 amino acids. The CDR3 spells CASSPQPVGTGSEKLFF. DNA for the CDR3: TGTGCCAGCTCACCACAGCCCGTCGGGACAGGGTCTGAAAAACTGTTTTTT. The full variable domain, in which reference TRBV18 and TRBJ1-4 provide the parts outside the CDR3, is NAGVMQNPRHLVRRRGQEARLRCSPMKGHSHVYWYRQLPEEGLKFMVYLQKENIIDESGMPKERFSAEFPKEGPSILRIQQVVRGDSAAYFCASSPQPVGTGSEKLFFGSGTQLSVL.

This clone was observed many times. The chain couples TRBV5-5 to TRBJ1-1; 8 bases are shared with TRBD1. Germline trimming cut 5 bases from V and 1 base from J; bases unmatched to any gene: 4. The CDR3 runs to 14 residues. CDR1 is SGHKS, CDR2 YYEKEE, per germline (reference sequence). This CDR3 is CASRGQATNTEAFF. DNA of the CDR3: TGTGCCAGCAGGGGACAGGCCACGAACACTGAAGCTTTCTTT. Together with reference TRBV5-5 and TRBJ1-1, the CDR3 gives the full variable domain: DAGVTQSPTHLIKTRGQQVTLRCSPISGHKSVSWYQQVLGQGPQFIFQYYEKEERGRGNFPDRFSARQFPNYSSELNVNALLLGDSALYLCASRGQATNTEAFFGQGTRLTVV.

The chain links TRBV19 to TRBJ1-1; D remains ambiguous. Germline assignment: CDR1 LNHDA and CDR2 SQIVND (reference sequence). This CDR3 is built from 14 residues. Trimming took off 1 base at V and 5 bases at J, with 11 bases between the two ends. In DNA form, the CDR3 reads TGTGCCAGTAGTATAGGGGGAGGGCCAACTGAAGCTTTCTTT. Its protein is CASSIGGGPTEAFF.

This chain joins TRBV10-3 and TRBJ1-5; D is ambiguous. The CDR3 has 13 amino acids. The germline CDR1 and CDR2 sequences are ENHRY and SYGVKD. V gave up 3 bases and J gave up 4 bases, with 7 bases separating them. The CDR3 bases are TGTGCCATCAGTGAAGTAGAGAATCAGCCCCAGCATTTT. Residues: CAISEVENQPQHF.

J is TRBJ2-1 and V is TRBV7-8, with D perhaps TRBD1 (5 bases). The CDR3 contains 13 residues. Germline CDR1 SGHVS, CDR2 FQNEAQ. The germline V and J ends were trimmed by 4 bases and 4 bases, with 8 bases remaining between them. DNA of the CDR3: TGTGCCAGCAGCTCGACAGTTTACAATGAGCAGTTCTTC. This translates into CASSSTVYNEQFF.

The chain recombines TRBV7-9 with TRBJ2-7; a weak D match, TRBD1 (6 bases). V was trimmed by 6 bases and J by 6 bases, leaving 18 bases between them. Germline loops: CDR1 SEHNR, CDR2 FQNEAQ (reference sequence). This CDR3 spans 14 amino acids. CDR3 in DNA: TGTGCCAGCAGTTTCCAGGGGAACCCCTTCGAGCAGTACTTC. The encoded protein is CASSFQGNPFEQYF.

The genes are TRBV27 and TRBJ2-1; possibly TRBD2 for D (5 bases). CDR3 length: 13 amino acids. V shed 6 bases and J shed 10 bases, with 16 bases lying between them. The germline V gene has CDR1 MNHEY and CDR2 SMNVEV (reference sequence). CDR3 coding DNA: TGTGCCAGCAGAACTTTTGGCGGGTCCGAGCAGTTCTTC. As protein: CASRTFGGSEQFF.

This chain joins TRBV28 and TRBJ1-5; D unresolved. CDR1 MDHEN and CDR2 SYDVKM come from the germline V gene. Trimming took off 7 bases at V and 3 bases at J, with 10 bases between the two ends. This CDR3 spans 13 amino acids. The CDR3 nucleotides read TGTGCCAGCACCCAAGCTCCCAATCAGCCCCAGCATTTT. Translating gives CASTQAPNQPQHF. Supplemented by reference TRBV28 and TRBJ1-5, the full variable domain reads DVKVTQSSRYLVKRTGEKVFLECVQDMDHENMFWYRQDPGLGLRLIYFSYDVKMKEKGDIPEGYSVSREKKERFSLILESASTNQTSMYLCASTQAPNQPQHFGDGTRLSIL.

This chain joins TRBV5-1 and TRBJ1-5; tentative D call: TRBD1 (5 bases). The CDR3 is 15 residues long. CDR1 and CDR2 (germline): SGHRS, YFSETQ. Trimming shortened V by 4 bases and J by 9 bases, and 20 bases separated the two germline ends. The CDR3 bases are TGCGCCAGCAGCCCGGAGGGGAATGGGGCACGGCCCCAGCATTTT. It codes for CASSPEGNGARPQHF.

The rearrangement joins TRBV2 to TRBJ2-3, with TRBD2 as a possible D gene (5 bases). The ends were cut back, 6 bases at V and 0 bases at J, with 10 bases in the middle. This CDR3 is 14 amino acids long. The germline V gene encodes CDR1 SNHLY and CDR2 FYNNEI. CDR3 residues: CASRARGSTDTQYF. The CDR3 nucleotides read TGTGCCAGCAGGGCTCGCGGGAGCACAGATACGCAGTATTTT.

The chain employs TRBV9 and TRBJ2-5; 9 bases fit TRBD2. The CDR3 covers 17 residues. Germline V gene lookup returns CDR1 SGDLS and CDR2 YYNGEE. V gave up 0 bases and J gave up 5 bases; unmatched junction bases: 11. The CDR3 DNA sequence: TGTGCCAGCAGCGTAGACGGTAGCGGGGGCGGGGGCGAGACCCAGTACTTC. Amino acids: CASSVDGSGGGGETQYF.